One and the same sample provided the 30 T cell receptor beta chains below, sequenced in a study of metastatic and nonmetastatic thyroid tumors. Thyroid surgery took place with no prior treatment in any patient. TCRdb reanalyzed the PCR reads via MiXCR. The repertoire includes about 93,000 clones, roughly 13% of them detected once, and about 10% sits in the top ten. Sequenced input: blood. These receptors were collected from a female donor with papillary thyroid cancer or a benign thyroid nodule (not recorded which). Some clones in this sample may be carry-over from other donors' samples.

This clone was recorded many times. The chain combines TRBV6-1 with TRBJ1-1, with D possibly being TRBD1 (5 bases). V lost 5 bases, J lost 3 bases, and 10 bases lay in between. Germline V gene sequence: CDR1 MNHNS, CDR2 SASEGT. The CDR3 is 13 residues long. The CDR3 protein is CASSSSGYTEAFF. DNA for the CDR3: TGTGCCAGCAGTTCGTCAGGGTACACTGAAGCTTTCTTT.

This clone was observed at least ten times. The conserved closing phenylalanine or tryptophan is absent in this CDR3, likely reflecting a read error. The limits of the CDR3 on the DNA are not certain, so only TCRdb's listed CDR3 is given. This sequence joins TRBV30 and TRBJ1-1. With termini counted, the CDR3 has 10 amino acids. CDR1 and CDR2 from the germline V gene are GTSNPN and SVGIG (reference sequence). This chain's CDR3 is CAWSGQGLLL.

This clone was detected many times. The V call is TRBV6-1, the J call TRBJ2-1, with a tentative D call TRBD2 (5 bases). The CDR3 consists of 13 residues. V shed 7 bases and J shed 6 bases, with 13 bases lying between them. Germline loops: CDR1 MNHNS, CDR2 SASEGT. CDR3 bases: TGTGCCAGCAAACTAGTGGTGGGCAATGAGCAGTTCTTC. It codes for CASKLVVGNEQFF.

CDR3 protein: CATSRDRAQYEQYF. CDR3 nucleotide sequence: TGTGCCACCAGCAGAGATAGGGCGCAGTACGAGCAGTACTTC. The chain uses TRBV15 and TRBJ2-7; D is uncertain. Trimming removed 0 bases from V and 4 bases from J, with 10 bases in between. The V gene's germline CDR1 is LNHNV and CDR2 YYDKDF (reference sequence). The CDR3 has 14 amino acids.

The chain is built from TRBV12-3 or TRBV12-4 and TRBJ2-7; D call uncertain. V was cut by 7 bases and J by 2 bases, with 15 bases left in between. CDR3 length equals 14 residues. The CDR3 is CASTPGAITYEQYF. The CDR3 DNA reads as TGTGCCAGCACCCCTGGAGCTATTACCTACGAGCAGTACTTC.

In its sample, this clone was seen many times. The chain couples TRBV12-3 or TRBV12-4 to TRBJ1-1, with a possible D match to TRBD1 (5 bases). The CDR3 loop spans 17 amino acids. The V gene lost 5 bases and the J gene lost 1 base, with 20 bases spanning the gap. The CDR3 coding sequence is TGTGCCAGCAGTCCGAGAGCAGGGATGGCGAAGAACACTGAAGCTTTCTTT. It is translated as CASSPRAGMAKNTEAFF.

At least ten counts were recorded for this clone. This chain joins TRBV4-1 and TRBJ1-2; D perhaps matches TRBD1 (5 bases). The V gene lost 0 bases and the J gene lost 8 bases, with 13 bases spanning the gap. The CDR3 is 14 amino acids. CDR1 and CDR2 from the germline V gene are MGHRA and YSYEKL. The CDR3 nucleotides are TGCGCCAGCAGCCAAGATCATGGGGACCGGGGCTACACCTTC. The encoded protein is CASSQDHGDRGYTF.

This clone was seen many times. The gene calls are TRBV5-4 and TRBJ2-1, with D uncertain. V shed 4 bases and J shed 5 bases, with 16 bases lying between them. Per germline, CDR1 SGHNT and CDR2 YYREEE (reference sequence). This CDR3 is built from 15 residues. Here the CDR3 reads CASSPDPGRDNEQFF. In nucleotides, the CDR3 is TGTGCCAGCAGCCCGGACCCAGGCCGTGACAATGAGCAGTTCTTC.

The chain has TRBV7-9 and TRBJ2-5; maybe TRBD2 (6 bases). Trimming took off 7 bases at V and 1 base at J, with 13 bases between the two ends. CDR3 length equals 14 residues. Germline assignment: CDR1 SEHNR and CDR2 FQNEAQ (reference sequence). The CDR3 protein is CASTEEGIQETQYF. The CDR3 region has the DNA TGTGCCAGCACCGAGGAGGGTATCCAAGAGACCCAGTACTTC.

This clone was counted ten times or more. The V and J genes are TRBV2 and TRBJ2-3, with 7 bases that match TRBD2. This CDR3 is built from 14 residues. Germline V gene sequence: CDR1 SNHLY, CDR2 FYNNEI. With V trimmed by 6 bases and J by 3 bases, 6 bases remained unmatched. The CDR3, as DNA: TGTGCCAGCAGGGGGGGGTCCCGGACAGATACGCAGTATTTT. Its protein is CASRGGSRTDTQYF.

This clone was picked up many times. V gene TRBV29-1 combines with J gene TRBJ1-1; D is uncertain. The length of the CDR3 is 10 residues. V was trimmed by 5 bases and J by 1 base, leaving 2 bases between them. CDR1 SQVTM and CDR2 ANQGSEA come from the germline V gene. CDR3 in DNA: TGCAGCGTTAAGAACACTGAAGCTTTCTTT. It yields the protein CSVKNTEAFF.

Comments on this clone: This may stem from a read error, because a much larger clone lies one nucleotide away. The conserved phenylalanine or tryptophan is not found at the CDR3 terminus, so this likely reflects a read error. The same CDR3 is also encoded by other DNA sequences in this sample. The chain joins TRBV12-3 or TRBV12-4 to TRBJ2-1, with D possibly TRBD1 on 5 matching bases. With 5 bases removed from V and 7 bases from J, the gap between germline ends came to 18 bases. The CDR3 covers 15 residues. As DNA, the CDR3 is TGTGCCAGCAGTCTAGTTTCAGGGTTCCGGAATGAGCAGTTCCTC. Protein product: CASSLVSGFRNEQFL.

This clone was detected ten times or more. This chain links TRBV7-3 with TRBJ2-3, with 8 nucleotides matching TRBD2. The CDR3 runs 17 residues. CDR1 and CDR2 (germline): SGHTA, FQGTGA. The V gene end was trimmed by 0 bases and the J gene end by 0 bases; junction bases not matched to a gene: 5. In DNA form, the CDR3 reads TGTGCCAGCAGCTTAACGGGAGCGGGAGCTAGCACAGATACGCAGTATTTT. Translated, it gives CASSLTGAGASTDTQYF.

This clone was detected ten times or more. The chain links TRBV6-1 to TRBJ1-6; TRBD1 is a possible D gene (6 bases). Germline assignment: CDR1 MNHNS and CDR2 SASEGT. The length of the CDR3 is 14 residues. The V and J ends lost 2 bases and 7 bases respectively, with 9 bases between them. For the CDR3, the DNA is TGTGCCAGCAGTGAACTAGACAGGAATTCACCCCTCCACTTT. It specifies CASSELDRNSPLHF.

This clone was counted many times. This chain links TRBV20-1 with TRBJ2-5; maybe TRBD2 (5 bases). CDR1 DFQATT and CDR2 SNEGSKA come from the germline V gene (reference sequence). Trimming pared 2 bases from V and 3 bases from J, leaving 10 bases between. CDR3 length equals 13 residues. The CDR3 DNA follows: TGCAGTGCTAGAAAGCGGCGGGAAGAGACCCAGTACTTC. It codes for CSARKRREETQYF.

This clone came up many times. This sequence joins TRBV6-1 and TRBJ2-5; unclear D gene. This CDR3 comprises 16 residues. V lost 5 bases and J 5 bases, leaving 21 bases between the germline ends. Germline V lookup: CDR1 MNHNS, CDR2 SASEGT. The CDR3, as DNA: TGTGCCAGCAGTTACGCTTCAGGACCCTTCGGGGAGACCCAGTACTTC. Residues: CASSYASGPFGETQYF.

This clone was seen at least ten times. The chain carries TRBV3-2 and TRBJ2-6; the table's D gene call, TRBD1, was not cross checked with the DNA. TRBV3-2 is termed a pseudogene. The length of the CDR3 is 19 residues. The CDR3, as DNA: TGTGCCAGCAGCCAAGTTCCGACAGGGACGGGCTCTGGGGCCAACGTCCTGACTTTC. It encodes CASSQVPTGTGSGANVLTF.

This clone was seen repeatedly, ten times or more. The rearrangement links TRBV28 to TRBJ1-1; the D gene is possibly TRBD1 (5 bases). This CDR3 comprises 11 residues. With 3 bases removed from V and 11 bases from J, the gap between germline ends came to 10 bases. Germline assignment: CDR1 MDHEN and CDR2 SYDVKM. CDR3 residues: CASSLVGGAFF. The CDR3 bases are TGTGCCAGCAGTTTGGTCGGGGGTGCTTTCTTT.

This clone was counted many times. This chain joins TRBV6-1 and TRBJ1-1; the D gene is possibly TRBD1 (5 bases). V lost 7 bases, J lost 6 bases, and 18 bases lay in between. The CDR3 runs 14 residues. Germline CDR1 reads MNHNS; CDR2 reads SASEGT. The CDR3 DNA reads TGTGCCAGCACTTTGAACGGGGGTTACGCTGAAGCTTTCTTT. It codes for CASTLNGGYAEAFF.

This clone appeared a few times. The gene calls are TRBV28 and TRBJ1-5; D is uncertain. Per the germline V gene, CDR1 is MDHEN and CDR2 is SYDVKM. V lost 7 bases to trimming and J lost 11 bases, with 27 bases between them. The CDR3 loop spans 16 amino acids. The CDR3 DNA reads TGTGCCAGCACCCCTGCTGGCGTGTGGCGGCCAAGCGCCCAGCATTTT. Protein product: CASTPAGVWRPSAQHF. Complete variable domain (other parts from reference TRBV28 and TRBJ1-5): DVKVTQSSRYLVKRTGEKVFLECVQDMDHENMFWYRQDPGLGLRLIYFSYDVKMKEKGDIPEGYSVSREKKERFSLILESASTNQTSMYLCASTPAGVWRPSAQHFGDGTRLSIL.

Ten or more counts support this clone. This chain links TRBV4-2 with TRBJ2-1, with 10 positions matching TRBD1. Trimming took 0 bases from V and 13 from J; bases not matched to a gene: 6. This CDR3 is built from 14 residues. CDR1 and CDR2 (germline): LGHNA, YNFKEQ. CDR3 coding DNA: TGTGCCAGCAGCCAAGAAGGCGGGACAGGGGTCCAGTTCTTC. Translation gives CASSQEGGTGVQFF.

As regards this clone: A read error may produce the germline difference seen at one junction end. Other DNA sequences within the sample encode an identical CDR3. This chain links TRBV7-3 with TRBJ2-6; D may be TRBD1 or TRBD2 (6 bases each). Germline V CDR1 and CDR2: SGHTA, FQGTGA. This CDR3 comprises 17 residues. CDR3 coding DNA: TGTGCCAGCAGCCGGGGGCGCGCTGTCTCTGGTGCCAACGTCCTGACTTTC. This translates into CASSRGRAVSGANVLTF.

The table lists this clone with many counts. CDR3 amino acids: CAISERATGLKGTEAFF. CDR3 DNA sequence: TGTGCCATCAGTGAGAGGGCGACAGGGTTGAAGGGCACTGAAGCTTTCTTT. J is TRBJ1-1 and V is TRBV10-3; 7 nucleotides agree with TRBD1. Germline loops: CDR1 ENHRY, CDR2 SYGVKD. J was trimmed by 4 bases and V by 2 bases; bases with no gene match: 13. There are 17 residues in the CDR3.

This clone was recorded at least ten times. J is TRBJ1-6 and V is TRBV28, with 7 bases lining up with TRBD1. The CDR3 covers 15 residues. Looked up from germline, CDR1 is MDHEN and CDR2 is SYDVKM. The ends lost 6 bases at V and 4 bases at J; junction bases unmatched: 6. DNA of the CDR3: TGTGCCAGCAGGACTCCGGGACAGTATAATTCACCCCTCCACTTT. Amino acid sequence: CASRTPGQYNSPLHF.

The rearrangement joins TRBV6-6 to TRBJ2-1, with 13 bases fitting TRBD2. The V gene's germline CDR1 is MNHNY and CDR2 SVGAGI (reference sequence). With 6 bases clipped from V and 7 bases from J, the junction kept 30 bases outside the gene matches. The CDR3 is 23 residues long. CDR3 region: CASSSPRPRPGLAGYGVRNEQFF. The CDR3, as DNA: TGTGCCAGCAGCTCACCCCGCCCCCGCCCGGGACTAGCGGGATATGGGGTGAGAAATGAGCAGTTCTTC.

About this clone itself: Since a much larger clone is just one base distant, this may be a read error. This rearrangement joins TRBV3-1 to TRBJ2-5; TRBD1 matches at 9 bases. Germline CDR1 reads LGHDT; CDR2 reads YNNKEL (reference sequence). CDR3 length: 21 residues. Trimming removed 1 base from V and 5 bases from J; junction bases left unmatched: 23. The DNA of the CDR3 is TGTGCCAGCAGCCAAGTGGCAAAAGGGATACGGGACAGGGCGCTTGGGGAGACCCAGTACTTC. It is translated as CASSQVAKGIRDRALGETQYF.

This clone was seen repeatedly, ten times or more. The V gene is TRBV7-2, the J gene TRBJ2-7, with D possibly being TRBD1 or TRBD2 (5 bases each). Trimming pared 3 bases from V and 4 bases from J, leaving 16 bases between. CDR1 and CDR2 (germline): SGHTA, FQGNSA. The CDR3 sequence is 15 residues long. The CDR3 region is CASSFRDRGLYEQYF. The CDR3 DNA reads as TGTGCCAGCAGCTTTCGGGACCGAGGCTTATACGAGCAGTACTTC.

This clone was detected many times. This chain uses TRBV18 with TRBJ2-7; D may match TRBD1 or TRBD2 (5 bases each). Germline CDR1 is KGHSH and CDR2 is LQKENI. Trimming stripped 2 bases from V and 2 bases from J, with 10 bases between. The CDR3 loop spans 14 amino acids. The CDR3 DNA is TGTGCCAGCTCACCAGGGGGTTTCACCTACGAGCAGTACTTC. Amino acids: CASSPGGFTYEQYF. The whole variable domain, remainder taken from reference TRBV18 and TRBJ2-7, is NAGVMQNPRHLVRRRGQEARLRCSPMKGHSHVYWYRQLPEEGLKFMVYLQKENIIDESGMPKERFSAEFPKEGPSILRIQQVVRGDSAAYFCASSPGGFTYEQYFGPGTRLTVT.

At least ten counts were recorded for this clone. This chain links TRBV11-2 with TRBJ2-3; D gene unclear. V lost 5 bases to trimming and J lost 1 base, with 13 bases between them. This CDR3 region has 15 residues. Germline V lookup: CDR1 SGHAT, CDR2 FQNNGV. Written as DNA, the CDR3 is TGTGCCAGCAGCACAGAACGGGCCCGCACAGATACGCAGTATTTT. This translates into CASSTERARTDTQYF.

As to this clone: At one of its ends the junction is not consistent with the germline gene, which may arise from a read error. The chain links TRBV6-2 or TRBV6-3 to TRBJ2-6; 9 nucleotides align to TRBD1. Germline CDR1 MNHEY, CDR2 SVGEGT. CDR3 length: 19 residues. Written as DNA, the CDR3 is TGTGCCAGCAGTTACACCCTACAGGGGGCGCTGTCTGGGGCCAACGCCCTGACTTTC. Residues: CASSYTLQGALSGANALTF.